These 10 T cell receptor beta chains originate from one sample sequenced in a study of blood T cell repertoires in COVID-19. Libraries were prepared by immunoSEQ multiplex PCR; TCRdb keeps only in-frame clonotypes and omits some of them. The top ten clones hold about 6% of a sample with 65,000 or so clones, 65% to 85% of them seen once. Sequenced input: peripheral blood. The receptors here all came from a woman aged 45-60 years with active or convalescent COVID-19.

This chain's CDR3 is CASSGWGTGGFETQYF. The DNA of the CDR3 is TGTGCCAGCAGTGGTTGGGGGACAGGGGGCTTTGAGACCCAGTACTTC. The J gene is TRBJ2-5, the V gene TRBV6-1; 12 bases line up with TRBD1. The CDR3 is made up of 16 amino acids. Germline lookup yields CDR1 MNHNS and CDR2 SASEGT. The V segment lost 4 bases and the J segment 5 bases; nucleotides outside the gene matches: 8.

This clone showed up just a few times. This chain joins TRBV4-3 and TRBJ2-6, with D possibly matching TRBD2 (6 bases). V was cut by 2 bases and J by 4 bases, with 15 bases left in between. The germline V gene has CDR1 LGHNA and CDR2 YSLEER. The CDR3 has 17 residues. Here the CDR3 reads CASSQYEGGGGANVLTF. The CDR3 nucleotides are TGCGCCAGCAGCCAATATGAGGGCGGAGGGGGGGCCAACGTCCTGACTTTC.

CDR3 amino acids: CASSLAIRNEQFF. Here the CDR3 DNA reads TGCGCCAGCAGCTTGGCCATCAGAAATGAGCAGTTCTTC. This chain connects TRBV5-1 to TRBJ2-1; no clear D. Germline-derived CDR1 and CDR2 are SGHRS and YFSETQ. CDR3 length: 13 residues. V dropped 0 bases and J dropped 7 bases, with 8 bases sitting between them.

The J gene is TRBJ2-3, the V gene TRBV5-8; TRBD1 agrees at 7 bases. Germline assignment: CDR1 SGHTS and CDR2 YDEGEE. V was clipped by 4 bases and J by 2 bases; unmatched bases: 7. CDR3 length equals 15 residues. The DNA for the CDR3 is TGTGCCAGCAGCCCTGGACAGGCAGTCACAGATACGCAGTATTTT. As protein: CASSPGQAVTDTQYF. The whole variable domain, remainder taken from reference TRBV5-8 and TRBJ2-3, is EAGVTQSPTHLIKTRGQQATLRCSPISGHTSVYWYQQALGLGLQFLLWYDEGEERNRGNFPPRFSGRQFPNYSSELNVNALELEDSALYLCASSPGQAVTDTQYFGPGTRLTVL.

This chain uses TRBV9 with TRBJ2-1; TRBD2 matches at 11 bases. V trimming: 2 bases; J trimming: 5 bases; junction bases outside the gene matches: 3. The CDR3 extends over 15 amino acids. Germline values: CDR1 SGDLS, CDR2 YYNGEE. CDR3 region: CASSVSGRGDNEQFF. Here the CDR3 DNA reads TGTGCCAGCAGCGTTAGCGGGAGGGGGGACAATGAGCAGTTCTTC.

The count of this clone is one. The rearrangement joins TRBV9 to TRBJ2-7, with TRBD1 identical over 8 bases. Germline loops: CDR1 SGDLS, CDR2 YYNGEE. V gave up 0 bases and J gave up 6 bases; unmatched junction bases: 5. This CDR3 region has 14 residues. CDR3 amino acids: CASSVGPQGAEQYF. In DNA form, the CDR3 reads TGTGCCAGCAGCGTAGGCCCCCAGGGGGCCGAGCAGTACTTC. The complete variable domain, with remaining parts taken from reference TRBV9 and TRBJ2-7, reads DSGVTQTPKHLITATGQRVTLRCSPRSGDLSVYWYQQSLDQGLQFLIQYYNGEERAKGNILERFSAQQFPDLHSELNLSSLELGDSALYFCASSVGPQGAEQYFGPGTRLTVT.

This clone was recorded once. This chain links TRBV7-3 with TRBJ2-1; 8 bases agree with TRBD2. Germline trimming cut 5 bases from V and 1 base from J; bases unmatched to any gene: 4. The germline CDR1 and CDR2 sequences are SGHTA and FQGTGA. The CDR3 is made up of 15 amino acids. DNA of the CDR3: TGTGCCAGCAGCCCGACTAGCGCTTCCTACAATGAGCAGTTCTTC. Protein sequence: CASSPTSASYNEQFF.

This clone was recorded a few times. The rearrangement uses TRBV15 and TRBJ2-5; D unclear. Germline V gene sequence: CDR1 LNHNV, CDR2 YYDKDF (reference sequence). The CDR3 covers 14 residues. V lost 0 bases, J lost 5 bases, and 10 bases lay in between. CDR3 amino acids: CATSRDRGYETQYF. The CDR3 nucleotides read TGTGCCACCAGCAGAGATAGAGGTTATGAGACCCAGTACTTC.

The rearrangement links TRBV9 to TRBJ1-2; TRBD1 agrees at 7 bases. Trimming removed 3 bases from V and 5 bases from J; junction bases left unmatched: 10. This CDR3 region has 15 residues. Per germline, CDR1 SGDLS and CDR2 YYNGEE. As DNA, the CDR3 is TGTGCCAGCAGCGACGACAGGGATGGAGGGTATGGCTACACCTTC. Protein product: CASSDDRDGGYGYTF.

The chain is built from TRBV2 and TRBJ2-7; D gene uncertain. CDR1 is SNHLY, CDR2 FYNNEI, per germline. This CDR3 contains 13 residues. V was pared by 8 bases and J by 2 bases, with 13 bases between. The DNA for the CDR3 is TGTGCCAGCGGGCCCAGGCCCGCCTACGAGCAGTACTTC. Protein product: CASGPRPAYEQYF.